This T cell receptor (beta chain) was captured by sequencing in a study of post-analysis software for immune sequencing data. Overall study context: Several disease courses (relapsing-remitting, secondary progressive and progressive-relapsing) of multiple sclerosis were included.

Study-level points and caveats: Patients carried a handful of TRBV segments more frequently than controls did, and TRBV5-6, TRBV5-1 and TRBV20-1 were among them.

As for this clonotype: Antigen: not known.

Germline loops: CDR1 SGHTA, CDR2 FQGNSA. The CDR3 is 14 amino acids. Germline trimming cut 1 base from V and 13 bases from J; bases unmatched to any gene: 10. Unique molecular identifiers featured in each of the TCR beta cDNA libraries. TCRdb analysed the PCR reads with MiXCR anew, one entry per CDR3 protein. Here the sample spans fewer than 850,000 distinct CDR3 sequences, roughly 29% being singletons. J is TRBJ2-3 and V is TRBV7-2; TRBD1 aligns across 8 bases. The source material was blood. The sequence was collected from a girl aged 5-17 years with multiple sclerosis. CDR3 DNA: TGTGCCAGCAGCTTAGTGGGTACAGGGGGTAATAAGTATTTT. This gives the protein CASSLVGTGGNKYF. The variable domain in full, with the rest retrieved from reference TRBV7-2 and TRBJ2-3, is GAGVSQSPSNKVTEKGKDVELRCDPISGHTALYWYRQSLGQGLEFLIYFQGNSAPDKSGLPSDRFSAERTGGSVSTLTIQRTQQEDSAVYLCASSLVGTGGNKYFGPGTRLTVL.